Below, 8 T cell receptor beta chains from the same sample are listed, as sequenced in a study of regulatory T cells in long-lasting Graves disease. Time point meaning: persistent/refractory GD, antithyroid drugs over 5 years with positive TRAb. Preparation of the TCR library used RNA extracted from PBMCs. Researchers made TCR beta libraries by using iRepertoire HTBI primers and running Arm-PCR on CDR3 regions. TCRdb called the multiplex PCR reads again in MiXCR, with one record for every CDR3 protein. This sample yields 400,000 to 500,000 distinct CDR3 sequences, of which around 21% are seen a single time; 7% to 9.5% belongs to the top ten. The sequences come from peripheral blood mononuclear cells (PBMCs), collected when the disease was refractory, from a patient treated with antithyroid drugs. The receptors come from a female donor with Graves disease.

This clonotype appeared a few times. The CDR3 DNA follows: TGTGCCGCCGATCAAGTTTGGAACACCGGGGAGCTGTTTTTT. The encoded protein is CAADQVWNTGELFF. The V gene is TRBV6-1, the J gene TRBJ2-2, with D unclear. The germline V gene has CDR1 MNHNS and CDR2 SASEGT. Trimming shortened V by 11 bases and J by 1 base, and 14 bases separated the two germline ends. The CDR3 sequence is 14 residues long.

This clonotype was picked up a small number of times. The chain recombines TRBV7-2 with TRBJ2-7; D is undetermined. Germline CDR1 and CDR2: SGHTA and FQGNSA. This CDR3 is built from 15 residues. V lost 7 bases, J lost 2 bases, and 18 bases lay in between. CDR3 coding DNA: TGTGCCAGCACCCCTTTTAGGACCTACCCCTACGAGCAGTACTTC. Translating gives CASTPFRTYPYEQYF.

The chain carries TRBV7-3 and TRBJ2-5, with TRBD2 as a possible D gene (6 bases). This CDR3 spans 15 amino acids. CDR1 and CDR2 from the germline V gene are SGHTA and FQGTGA. The V end lost 3 bases, the J end lost 0 bases, and 11 bases lay between the germline ends. This chain's CDR3 is CASSFGWGDQETQYF. CDR3 DNA: TGTGCCAGCAGCTTTGGGTGGGGGGACCAAGAGACCCAGTACTTC.

This clonotype was seen repeatedly, ten times or more. V and J are TRBV6-1 and TRBJ1-1; no firm D call. Per germline, CDR1 MNHNS and CDR2 SASEGT. There are 15 residues in the CDR3. V lost 3 bases and J 3 bases, leaving 14 bases between the germline ends. The CDR3 DNA reads as TGTGCCAGCAGTGACCTTCCGTTGATGGACACTGAAGCTTTCTTT. It encodes CASSDLPLMDTEAFF.

This clonotype was detected a few times. The chain is built from TRBV6-2 or TRBV6-3 and TRBJ2-1; D unresolved. Germline V gene lookup returns CDR1 MNHEY and CDR2 SVGEGT. The CDR3 has 12 residues. Trimming pared 0 bases from V and 6 bases from J, leaving 3 bases between. CDR3 protein: CASSYSGNEQFF. Here the CDR3 DNA reads TGTGCCAGCAGTTACTCCGGCAATGAGCAGTTCTTC.

This clonotype was seen a few times. The chain combines TRBV6-1 with TRBJ1-5; TRBD1 aligns across 9 bases. CDR1 MNHNS and CDR2 SASEGT come from the germline V gene. This CDR3 is built from 16 residues. J gave up 4 bases and V 0 bases, and 4 bases lay outside the gene matches. CDR3 sequence (DNA): TGTGCCAGCAGTGAAGCGCCACAGGGGGCGAATCAGCCCCAGCATTTT. As protein: CASSEAPQGANQPQHF.

This clonotype has just a few counts. The chain couples TRBV6-1 to TRBJ1-4; D gene unclear. CDR1 and CDR2 (germline): MNHNS, SASEGT. V was cut by 6 bases and J by 8 bases, with 19 bases left in between. This CDR3 spans 15 amino acids. CDR3: CASRLAVVQDEKLFF. The CDR3 DNA reads as TGTGCCAGCAGGCTAGCGGTGGTCCAGGACGAAAAACTGTTTTTT.

The J gene is TRBJ1-5, the V gene TRBV28, with 7 nucleotides matching TRBD1. Germline values: CDR1 MDHEN, CDR2 SYDVKM. This CDR3 is 14 amino acids long. Germline trimming cut 4 bases from V and 6 bases from J; bases unmatched to any gene: 6. CDR3 coding DNA: TGTGCCAGCAGTTCCGGGACAGCGGTTCAGCCCCAGCATTTT. This codes for CASSSGTAVQPQHF.